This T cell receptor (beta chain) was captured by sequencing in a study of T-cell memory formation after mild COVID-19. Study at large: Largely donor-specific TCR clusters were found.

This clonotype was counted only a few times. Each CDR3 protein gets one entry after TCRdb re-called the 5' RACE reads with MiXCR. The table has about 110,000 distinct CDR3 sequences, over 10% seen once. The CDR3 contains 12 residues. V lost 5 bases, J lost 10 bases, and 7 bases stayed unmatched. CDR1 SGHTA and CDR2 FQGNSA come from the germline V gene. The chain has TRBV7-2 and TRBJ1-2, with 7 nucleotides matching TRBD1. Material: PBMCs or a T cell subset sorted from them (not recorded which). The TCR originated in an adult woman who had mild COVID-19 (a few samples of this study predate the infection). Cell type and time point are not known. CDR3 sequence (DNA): TGTGCCAGCAGCCCGCCGACAGGGACCTACACCTTC. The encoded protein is CASSPPTGTYTF.